In its sample, the clone carrying this T cell receptor beta chain was seen many times. A single record per CDR3 protein comes from TCRdb applying MiXCR to the 5' RACE reads. The repertoire holds roughly 63,000 distinct CDR3 sequences, 10% to 15% seen once, with 4% to 5% in the top ten. This record comes from a study of early T cells in non-severe SARS-CoV-2 infection. The clonotype comes from an adult who was a healthcare worker with PCR-confirmed SARS-CoV-2 infection or an uninfected control (not recorded which). The specimen sequenced was whole blood.

The CDR3 coding sequence is TGTGCCAGCAGTGGACAGGTTTTGAACACTGAAGCTTTCTTT. This translates into CASSGQVLNTEAFF. V is TRBV12-3 or TRBV12-4 and J is TRBJ1-1, with 7 bases identical to TRBD1. Trimming cost V 5 bases and J 0 bases; bases outside gene matches: 3. The CDR3 is 14 residues long.